These 5 T cell receptor beta chains came from one sample sequenced in a study of T-cell memory formation after mild COVID-19. TCRdb re-analysed the 5' RACE reads in MiXCR, keeping a single row per CDR3 protein. The repertoire holds about 320,000 distinct CDR3 sequences, with roughly an eighth as singletons. The specimen was PBMCs or a T cell subset sorted from them (not recorded which). The source of these receptors is a man in his late teens or twenties who had mild COVID-19 (a few samples of this study predate the infection). Cell type and time point are not known.

This sequence joins TRBV4-1 and TRBJ2-5; TRBD2 matches 11 bases. This CDR3 has 15 amino acids. With 1 base clipped from V and 4 bases from J, the junction kept 2 bases outside the gene matches. CDR1 is MGHRA and CDR2 is YSYEKL in the germline V gene. DNA of the CDR3: TGCGCCAGCAGCCAAGGAACTAGCGGGGGAGAGACCCAGTACTTC. Protein product: CASSQGTSGGETQYF.

This clonotype was counted between two and nine times. The gene calls are TRBV7-8 and TRBJ1-2, with a tentative D call TRBD1 (6 bases). Between the trimmed V and J ends, which lost 5 bases and 6 bases, there was a span of 19 bases. Germline V gives CDR1 SGHVS, CDR2 FQNEAQ. The length of the CDR3 is 15 residues. CDR3 protein: CASSPRAGAFNGYTF. The CDR3 DNA is TGTGCCAGCAGCCCACGAGCGGGGGCTTTTAATGGCTACACCTTC.

The chain is built from TRBV28 and TRBJ1-2; D not certain. Trimming stripped 7 bases from V and 4 bases from J, with 10 bases between. The CDR3 totals 12 residues. In germline, CDR1 is MDHEN, CDR2 SYDVKM. The CDR3 DNA reads as TGTGCCAGCAATAGTGAGATCTATGGCTACACCTTC. This encodes CASNSEIYGYTF.

The CDR3 region is CASSVEASNQPQHF. CDR3 coding DNA: TGTGCCAGCAGCGTAGAGGCTAGCAATCAGCCCCAGCATTTT. The V gene is TRBV9, the J gene TRBJ1-5; no firm D call. Trimming pared 0 bases from V and 0 bases from J, leaving 4 bases between. CDR3 length: 14 amino acids. Germline V gene sequence: CDR1 SGDLS, CDR2 YYNGEE.

The CDR3 DNA follows: TGCGCCAGCAGCGAGGGGGCGTGGATGAACACTGAAGCTTTCTTT. Translation gives CASSEGAWMNTEAFF. The rearrangement uses TRBV5-1 and TRBJ1-1; 7 bases align to TRBD1. V trimming: 4 bases; J trimming: 0 bases; junction bases outside the gene matches: 6. CDR3 length: 15 residues. The germline CDR1 and CDR2 sequences are SGHRS and YFSETQ.